These 31 T cell receptor beta chains originate from one sample sequenced in a study of CD8 T cells in Susac syndrome. When the RNA was reverse transcribed, random hexamers were used with an input of 0.5 to 1 ug. TCRdb re-derived calls from the immunoSEQ multiplex PCR reads in MiXCR, one entry per CDR3 protein. Of some 150,000 distinct CDR3 sequences detected, 90% to 95% appear once; the ten largest clones hold 0.15% to 0.2%. Sequenced material: CD4+ T cells from PBMCs. The receptors here all came from a human donor with Susac syndrome.

In its sample, this clonotype was seen once. The rearrangement uses TRBV15 and TRBJ2-7; the match to TRBD1 covers 7 bases. Germline V lookup: CDR1 LNHNV, CDR2 YYDKDF (reference sequence). The CDR3 sequence is 14 residues long. V was pared by 1 base and J by 4 bases, with 4 bases of the junction left unmatched. CDR3 bases: TGTGCCACCAGCAGAGCCGGGACAGCGTACGAGCAGTACTTC. As protein: CATSRAGTAYEQYF.

The V gene is TRBV12-3 or TRBV12-4, the J gene TRBJ1-1, with D possibly TRBD1 on 6 matching bases. The CDR3 runs 16 residues. V was clipped by 5 bases and J by 0 bases, with 16 bases between them. The CDR3 bases are TGTGCCAGCAGTCCCTATCTCGGGACATTGAACACTGAAGCTTTCTTT. The encoded protein is CASSPYLGTLNTEAFF.

The V call is TRBV25-1, the J call TRBJ1-2; D ambiguous. The CDR3 sequence is 12 residues long. The V end was cut by 3 bases, the J end by 3 bases, with 5 bases between. Germline CDR1 is MGHDK and CDR2 is SYGVNS. The CDR3: CASSEGYYGYTF. For the CDR3, the DNA is TGTGCCAGCAGTGAGGGGTACTATGGCTACACCTTC.

The V gene is TRBV12-3 or TRBV12-4, the J gene TRBJ2-7, with D perhaps TRBD1 (5 bases). V was shortened by 3 bases and J by 7 bases, with 13 bases between the two germline ends. The CDR3 totals 13 residues. The CDR3: CASSLTRSGEQYF. The CDR3 DNA follows: TGTGCCAGCAGTTTGACTCGCTCAGGGGAGCAGTACTTC.

This clonotype has a handful of counts. The rearrangement links TRBV6-6 to TRBJ2-5; TRBD2 matches at 8 bases. V lost 6 bases to trimming and J lost 2 bases; unmatched junction nucleotides: 2. Germline lookup yields CDR1 MNHNY and CDR2 SVGAGI (reference sequence). The CDR3 covers 13 residues. DNA for the CDR3: TGTGCCAGCAGGACGGGGGGGCAAGAGACCCAGTACTTC. Protein: CASRTGGQETQYF.

V and J are TRBV20-1 and TRBJ2-1, with D possibly matching TRBD2 (6 bases). CDR3 length: 15 residues. Trimming pared 0 bases from V and 6 bases from J, leaving 15 bases between. Germline CDR1 is DFQATT and CDR2 is SNEGSKA (reference sequence). The DNA of the CDR3 is TGCAGTGCTAGAGATCGGAGGGGATCGGGCAATGAGCAGTTCTTC. This sequence encodes CSARDRRGSGNEQFF.

The V and J genes are TRBV20-1 and TRBJ1-1; D unresolved. There are 11 residues in the CDR3. V was clipped by 3 bases and J by 6 bases, with 8 bases between them. The germline gives CDR1 DFQATT, CDR2 SNEGSKA (reference sequence). The CDR3 sequence is CSASEFPEAFF. CDR3 coding DNA: TGCAGTGCTAGCGAGTTTCCTGAAGCTTTCTTT.

V usage is TRBV12-3 or TRBV12-4 and J usage is TRBJ1-6, with D perhaps matching TRBD1 (5 bases). The V end was cut by 6 bases, the J end by 2 bases, with 11 bases between. This CDR3 comprises 15 residues. The CDR3 DNA follows: TGTGCCAGCAGAAAGGCGGGGCCCTATAATTCACCCCTCCACTTT. Its translation: CASRKAGPYNSPLHF.

The V gene is TRBV27, the J gene TRBJ2-1; D could derive from TRBD1 or TRBD2 (5 bases each). Trimming removed 7 bases at V and 2 bases at J, with 12 bases between. Germline V gene sequence: CDR1 MNHEY, CDR2 SMNVEV (reference sequence). CDR3 length: 14 amino acids. In nucleotides, the CDR3 is TGTGCCAGCAACCCCCCGGGACCCTACAATGAGCAGTTCTTC. It encodes CASNPPGPYNEQFF.

This chain uses TRBV18 with TRBJ1-1; 7 bases are a match to TRBD1. The CDR3 sequence is 11 residues long. With 3 bases clipped from V and 8 bases from J, the junction kept 0 bases outside the gene matches. Germline V gene data show CDR1 as KGHSH and CDR2 as LQKENI. The CDR3 DNA reads TGTGCCAGCTCACCGGACAGGGAAGCTTTCTTT. It translates to CASSPDREAFF.

V and J are TRBV4-3 and TRBJ2-3; 9 nucleotides align to TRBD2. CDR3 size: 17 residues. The trim removed 1 base at V and 1 base at J, leaving 6 bases unmatched. Germline CDR1 reads LGHNA; CDR2 reads YSLEER. DNA for the CDR3: TGCGCCAGCAGCCAAGTCCGGTCTAGCGGGGGCACAGATACGCAGTATTTT. It specifies CASSQVRSSGGTDTQYF.

DNA for the CDR3: TGTGCCAGCAGCTTGGATAGACCCCGGTCCTACAATGAGCAGTTCTTC. This gives the protein CASSLDRPRSYNEQFF. The chain joins TRBV5-4 to TRBJ2-1, with D hard to call. The germline V gene has CDR1 SGHNT and CDR2 YYREEE (reference sequence). This CDR3 spans 16 amino acids. Trimming pared 0 bases from V and 1 base from J, leaving 11 bases between.

The V call is TRBV9, the J call TRBJ1-3, with 7 positions matching TRBD1. V shed 4 bases and J 0 bases; nucleotides not matched to a gene: 7. The CDR3 totals 16 residues. From germline, CDR1 is SGDLS and CDR2 YYNGEE. The CDR3 here is CASSKGQASSGNTIYF. Here the CDR3 DNA reads TGTGCCAGCAGCAAAGGACAGGCGAGCTCTGGAAACACCATATATTTT. Filled out from reference TRBV9 and TRBJ1-3, the complete variable domain reads DSGVTQTPKHLITATGQRVTLRCSPRSGDLSVYWYQQSLDQGLQFLIQYYNGEERAKGNILERFSAQQFPDLHSELNLSSLELGDSALYFCASSKGQASSGNTIYFGEGSWLTVV.

This chain joins TRBV12-3 or TRBV12-4 and TRBJ1-2, with 8 nucleotides matching TRBD1. The trim removed 5 bases at V and 6 bases at J, leaving 8 bases unmatched. The CDR3 runs 14 residues. The CDR3: CASSLLDRANGYTF. The CDR3 DNA sequence: TGTGCCAGCAGTCTCCTGGACAGGGCAAATGGCTACACCTTC.

This clonotype has just a few counts. The chain uses TRBV18 and TRBJ2-7; D may be TRBD1 or TRBD2 (5 bases each). Trimming cost V 4 bases and J 5 bases, with 6 bases left between them. Germline CDR1 KGHSH, CDR2 LQKENI. The CDR3 spans 11 residues. In DNA, the CDR3 is TGTGCCAGCTCACGAGGGGACGAGCAGTACTTC. This translates into CASSRGDEQYF.

The J gene is TRBJ2-5, the V gene TRBV7-2; a weak D match, TRBD2 (6 bases). The germline V and J ends were trimmed by 5 bases and 5 bases, with 15 bases remaining between them. Germline-derived CDR1 and CDR2 are SGHTA and FQGNSA. The CDR3 contains 14 residues. The CDR3 loop reads CASSPQTRGETQYF. The DNA of the CDR3 is TGTGCCAGCAGCCCTCAGACTAGGGGCGAGACCCAGTACTTC.

V gene TRBV12-3 or TRBV12-4 combines with J gene TRBJ2-1; D gene unclear. The CDR3 covers 13 residues. Trimming shortened V by 6 bases and J by 2 bases, and 8 bases separated the two germline ends. CDR3 sequence reads: CASRRQAYNEQFF. The CDR3 nucleotides read TGTGCCAGCAGGCGCCAGGCCTACAATGAGCAGTTCTTC.

The chain uses TRBV18 and TRBJ2-5; D ambiguous. Between the trimmed V and J ends, which lost 5 bases and 2 bases, there was a span of 9 bases. The V gene's germline CDR1 is KGHSH and CDR2 LQKENI. The length of the CDR3 is 13 residues. CDR3 in amino acids: CASSSDQQETQYF. CDR3 DNA: TGTGCCAGCTCATCGGACCAGCAAGAGACCCAGTACTTC.

The V and J genes are TRBV6-5 and TRBJ1-5; D unresolved. Per germline, CDR1 MNHEY and CDR2 SVGAGI. The length of the CDR3 is 14 residues. V lost 8 bases to trimming and J lost 0 bases, with 11 bases between them. The CDR3 DNA reads as TGTGCCAGCGGTAAAGGAAATAGCAATCAGCCCCAGCATTTT. It is translated as CASGKGNSNQPQHF.

The chain uses TRBV3-1 and TRBJ2-7; D call uncertain. The V and J ends lost 1 base and 3 bases respectively, with 13 bases between them. From germline, CDR1 is LGHDT and CDR2 YNNKEL (reference sequence). The CDR3 length is 15 residues. CDR3 DNA: TGTGCCAGCAGCCAAGCGTGGGCCCCAGTCTACGAGCAGTACTTC. It specifies CASSQAWAPVYEQYF.

The chain links TRBV13 to TRBJ1-2, with D possibly being TRBD1 (5 bases). The CDR3 contains 15 residues. Per germline, CDR1 PRHDT and CDR2 FYEKMQ (reference sequence). The ends were cut back, 0 bases at V and 4 bases at J, with 12 bases in the middle. The CDR3 region has the DNA TGTGCCAGCAGCTTAGGCCGAGGGGAAGGCTATGGCTACACCTTC. Its protein is CASSLGRGEGYGYTF.

This clonotype was seen a few times. The V gene is TRBV2, the J gene TRBJ1-2; 7 positions match TRBD1. Per the germline V gene, CDR1 is SNHLY and CDR2 is FYNNEI. J gave up 8 bases and V 3 bases, and 3 bases lay outside the gene matches. CDR3 size: 12 residues. The CDR3 nucleotides are TGTGCCAGCAGTGAGAGGGGGCGCGGCTACACCTTC. Translation gives CASSERGRGYTF.

This clonotype was detected a few times. The chain is built from TRBV4-1 and TRBJ2-3; D unresolved. CDR1 and CDR2 from the germline V gene are MGHRA and YSYEKL. The CDR3 has 13 residues. Trimming left V 0 bases short and J 6 bases short, with 7 bases between. CDR3 region: CASSQDRGDTQYF. Here the CDR3 DNA reads TGCGCCAGCAGCCAAGATCGCGGCGATACGCAGTATTTT.

The rearrangement uses TRBV15 and TRBJ1-5; TRBD1 might be the D (5 bases). The length of the CDR3 is 15 residues. The ends were cut back, 0 bases at V and 5 bases at J, with 11 bases in the middle. Germline V gene data show CDR1 as LNHNV and CDR2 as YYDKDF (reference sequence). The chain's CDR3 is CATSREITGDQPQHF. The DNA of the CDR3 is TGTGCCACCAGCAGAGAGATAACGGGGGATCAGCCCCAGCATTTT.

This chain joins TRBV12-3 or TRBV12-4 and TRBJ1-5, with no clear D. The CDR3 totals 14 residues. V gave up 6 bases and J gave up 1 base, with 10 bases separating them. CDR3 nucleotide sequence: TGTGCCAGCAGCCGGACTAGGAGCAATCAGCCCCAGCATTTT. Translating gives CASSRTRSNQPQHF.

This rearrangement joins TRBV15 to TRBJ1-5, with D tentatively TRBD1 (6 bases). The CDR3 length is 15 residues. The V gene lost 2 bases and the J gene lost 5 bases, with 13 bases spanning the gap. The germline V gene has CDR1 LNHNV and CDR2 YYDKDF (reference sequence). CDR3 residues: CATSRQTGTDQPQHF. The CDR3 coding sequence is TGTGCCACCAGCAGACAGACAGGAACCGATCAGCCCCAGCATTTT.

The CDR3 DNA reads as TGCAGCGTTGATTGGGCAGGGAGTGCCGGGGAGCTGTTTTTT. Its protein is CSVDWAGSAGELFF. The chain links TRBV29-1 to TRBJ2-2; tentatively, D is TRBD1 or TRBD2 (5 bases each). Germline assignment: CDR1 SQVTM and CDR2 ANQGSEA. This CDR3 has 14 amino acids. V was shortened by 3 bases and J by 6 bases, with 14 bases between the two germline ends.

The J gene is TRBJ1-5, the V gene TRBV7-2, with D unresolved. V was cut by 5 bases and J by 7 bases, with 18 bases left in between. The CDR3 spans 15 residues. CDR1 is SGHTA, CDR2 FQGNSA, per germline. The CDR3 protein is CASSKDPGLYQPQHF. The CDR3 nucleotides read TGTGCCAGCAGCAAGGACCCGGGTCTCTACCAGCCCCAGCATTTT.

The chain employs TRBV3-1 and TRBJ1-1; unclear D gene. V dropped 3 bases and J dropped 7 bases, with 12 bases sitting between them. Germline V CDR1 and CDR2: LGHDT, YNNKEL (reference sequence). CDR3 length equals 13 residues. The CDR3 DNA sequence: TGTGCCAGCAGCCAGAATCCGGTCAATGAAGCTTTCTTT. It codes for CASSQNPVNEAFF.

The gene calls are TRBV29-1 and TRBJ2-1; the D gene could be TRBD1 or TRBD2 (5 bases each). Between the trimmed V and J ends, which lost 5 bases and 4 bases, there was a span of 12 bases. Germline V gene sequence: CDR1 SQVTM, CDR2 ANQGSEA. This CDR3 comprises 13 residues. CDR3 DNA sequence: TGCAGCGTTTTACAGGACTTTTACAATGAGCAGTTCTTC. It specifies CSVLQDFYNEQFF.

The CDR3 sequence: CSTGGQLHTDTQYF. CDR3 nucleotide sequence: TGCAGCACCGGGGGGCAGCTCCACACAGATACGCAGTATTTT. V usage is TRBV29-1 and J usage is TRBJ2-3; tentatively, D is TRBD2 (7 bases). CDR1 is SQVTM and CDR2 is ANQGSEA in the germline V gene. The CDR3 spans 14 residues. The V gene lost 8 bases and the J gene lost 2 bases, with 17 bases spanning the gap.